The 11 T cell receptor beta chains in this list originate from one sample, sequenced in a study of shared clonotypes between healthy human individuals. The protocol was immunoSEQ multiplex PCR, while the TCRdb copy is restricted to in-frame clones and leaves out a portion. The sample yields about 510,000 clones, almost 97% seen once. Sequenced: naive CD4+ T cells sorted from blood. Subset indicated: CD45RA+ positively selected. These receptors came from a woman under 40 in good health.

The chain has TRBV19 and TRBJ2-1, with 9 bases aligning to TRBD2. The CDR3 length is 15 residues. Germline CDR1 is LNHDA and CDR2 is SQIVND (reference sequence). Trimming at V came to 2 bases and at J to 5 bases, leaving 4 bases not matched to a gene. For the CDR3, the DNA is TGTGCCAGTAGTATACAGCGGGAGGTTAACAATGAGCAGTTCTTC. It yields the protein CASSIQREVNNEQFF.

This chain connects TRBV5-1 to TRBJ2-1; no clear D gene. The germline V and J ends were trimmed by 1 base and 0 bases, with 11 bases remaining between them. The CDR3 length is 16 residues. Germline V gives CDR1 SGHRS, CDR2 YFSETQ. The CDR3 is CASSLSGDSSYNEQFF. The DNA for the CDR3 is TGCGCCAGCAGCTTGTCTGGGGATAGCTCCTACAATGAGCAGTTCTTC. The full variable domain, completed using reference TRBV5-1 and TRBJ2-1, is KAGVTQTPRYLIKTRGQQVTLSCSPISGHRSVSWYQQTPGQGLQFLFEYFSETQRNKGNFPGRFSGRQFSNSRSEMNVSTLELGDSALYLCASSLSGDSSYNEQFFGPGTRLTVL.

The V call is TRBV28, the J call TRBJ2-5, with 7 positions matching TRBD2. The J call could be wrong; TRBJ2-7 is a better fit for the DNA end. Germline V gene sequence: CDR1 MDHEN, CDR2 SYDVKM. The CDR3 runs to 15 residues. This CDR3 reads CASIGTAAGDYEQYF. The CDR3 coding sequence is TGTGCCAGCATAGGGACGGCGGCGGGAGACTACGAGCAGTACTTC.

Concerning this clone itself: The same CDR3 can be traced to other DNA sequences in this sample. The gene calls are TRBV28 and TRBJ2-7, with unresolved D. The CDR3 totals 11 residues. The germline V gene has CDR1 MDHEN and CDR2 SYDVKM. The ends were cut back, 5 bases at V and 3 bases at J, with 5 bases in the middle. CDR3 coding DNA: TGTGCCAGCAGTCTTTACTACGAGCAGTACTTC. Residues: CASSLYYEQYF.

The chain combines TRBV7-2 with TRBJ2-5; D not certain. Looked up from germline, CDR1 is SGHTA and CDR2 is FQGNSA. CDR3 length equals 15 residues. Trimming stripped 8 bases from V and 2 bases from J, with 18 bases between. The CDR3 spells CASLARQVGQETQYF. The CDR3 DNA reads as TGTGCCAGCCTGGCTCGGCAGGTAGGGCAAGAGACCCAGTACTTC.

Notes on this clone: The junction and the germline gene differ at one end; a read error may be behind it. The J gene is TRBJ1-1, the V gene TRBV19; D is unresolved. Germline V gene data show CDR1 as LNHDA and CDR2 as SQIVND (reference sequence). This CDR3 has 14 residues. The CDR3 sequence is CASSSNSHNSEAFF. The CDR3 region has the DNA TGTGCCAGTAGTTCCAATTCCCATAACAGTGAAGCTTTCTTT.

The V gene is TRBV5-1, the J gene TRBJ2-3; perhaps TRBD2 as D (5 bases). V gave up 0 bases and J gave up 0 bases, with 8 bases separating them. The CDR3 is 15 residues long. CDR1 is SGHRS and CDR2 is YFSETQ in the germline V gene. The CDR3 region is CASSLVTRSTDTQYF. The CDR3 DNA is TGCGCCAGCAGCTTGGTTACTAGAAGCACAGATACGCAGTATTTT.

The rearrangement uses TRBV6-6 and TRBJ2-2; D possibly corresponds to TRBD1 (6 bases). Trimming left V 6 bases short and J 3 bases short, with 14 bases between. The germline gives CDR1 MNHNY, CDR2 SVGAGI (reference sequence). The CDR3 contains 15 residues. The CDR3 region is CASSRQAADTGELFF. The CDR3, as DNA: TGTGCCAGCAGCCGACAGGCCGCAGACACCGGGGAGCTGTTTTTT.

J is TRBJ1-1 and V is TRBV6-1; 12 bases fit TRBD1. CDR3 length: 16 amino acids. Germline V gene data show CDR1 as MNHNS and CDR2 as SASEGT. V dropped 4 bases and J dropped 6; count of bases not matched to a gene: 9. The CDR3 region is CASSGDRGLVLAEAFF. CDR3 nucleotide sequence: TGTGCCAGCAGTGGGGACAGGGGGCTGGTTCTCGCTGAAGCTTTCTTT.

This chain connects TRBV18 to TRBJ1-6; D ambiguous. CDR1 KGHSH and CDR2 LQKENI come from the germline V gene. There are 13 residues in the CDR3. Trimming left V 6 bases short and J 7 bases short, with 10 bases between. The CDR3 region is CASSRPGNSPLHF. The CDR3 DNA follows: TGTGCCAGCTCCCGACCTGGAAATTCACCCCTCCACTTT.

This clone has just one count. The V and J genes are TRBV28 and TRBJ2-7; possible D gene TRBD1, 5 bases. CDR1 MDHEN and CDR2 SYDVKM come from the germline V gene. The CDR3 runs to 13 residues. V lost 2 bases to trimming and J lost 6 bases, with 11 bases between them. In DNA form, the CDR3 reads TGTGCCAGCAGTTTAAGGTTGGGGCCCGAGCAGTACTTC. Translation gives CASSLRLGPEQYF.